Included here is one T cell receptor beta chain sequence, with context. The sample comes from a study of sequential checkpoint blockade in melanoma. Treatment here: randomized to nivolumab then ipilimumab (arm A) or the reverse (arm B). Germline-derived CDR1 and CDR2 are GTSNPN and SVGIG (reference sequence). This CDR3 region has 11 residues. V was cut by 2 bases and J by 2 bases, with 4 bases left in between. Produced via immunoSEQ multiplex PCR; TCRdb's table is partial and in-frame only. In the table there are 15,000 to 20,000 clones, roughly 61% of which are singletons. This chain uses TRBV30 with TRBJ2-7, with D unresolved. This clonotype originated in a human donor with melanoma. Sequencing was performed on CD8+ T cells sorted from blood (inferred from file names), taken from a patient given nivolumab and ipilimumab in sequence. In nucleotides, the CDR3 is TGTGCCTGGAGTTACACCTACGAGCAGTACTTC. Translating gives CAWSYTYEQYF.